Sequencing of this TCR beta chain was carried out in a study of blood T cell repertoires in COVID-19. Germline V gene sequence: CDR1 SEHNR, CDR2 FQNEAQ (reference sequence). The CDR3 spans 15 residues. Trimming took 4 bases from V and 1 from J, leaving 12 bases between them. Clinical history reported by participants formed the basis on which cohorts were assigned. Original data processing: Reference gene primer amplification gave nucleated cell count estimates. Only in-frame clones appear in the TCRdb table, and some are missing; sequencing was by immunoSEQ multiplex PCR. Clone size and V and J calls were adopted from that table, with D and trimming inferred from the DNA. The sample gives a few hundred thousand clones, roughly 90% of which show up once; about 2% is in the top ten.

The TCR originated in a woman aged 40 to 50 who had recovered from COVID-19. This rearrangement joins TRBV7-9 to TRBJ2-3, with a tentative D call TRBD2 (6 bases). Sample: PBMCs or T cells enriched from blood (not recorded which). This CDR3 reads CASSSLALGTDTQYF. CDR3 coding DNA: TGTGCCAGCAGCTCCCTAGCGCTGGGCACAGATACGCAGTATTTT.